This TCR beta chain is from a study of cytomegalovirus exposure and HLA in healthy donors. Overall study context: An analysis done earlier identified 95 million to 140 million unique TCR beta sequences from 190 million or so T cells.

PCR was performed using 60 Vbeta and 13 Jbeta primers. Measured with immunoSEQ multiplex PCR; TCRdb has only the in-frame clones, and not every one. The sample gives 150,000 to 200,000 clones, around 81% of which show up once; more than 1.5% is in the top ten. V shed 0 bases and J shed 0 bases, with 12 bases lying between them. The CDR3 loop spans 16 amino acids. Germline values: CDR1 SGDLS, CDR2 YYNGEE. Donors in the study were healthy people who gave bone marrow. Points from the study as a whole: In terms of immune exposure information, only CMV serostatus was available. Most observed TCR sequences were rare, whereas some public TCRs were detected in many donors.

As regards this clone: Its antigen is currently unknown.

Input material: PBMCs. The source is a man younger than 35 in good health and CMV-seronegative. This chain links TRBV9 with TRBJ1-2; D gene ambiguous. CDR3: CASSVDPLIANYGYTF. The CDR3 nucleotides read TGTGCCAGCAGCGTAGACCCCTTAATAGCTAACTATGGCTACACCTTC.